This T cell receptor beta chain was profiled in a study of cytomegalovirus exposure and HLA in healthy donors. Whole-study results and caveats: The study reported that TCR beta sequences accurately predicted HLA-A and HLA-B alleles in most subjects.

The CDR3 is 17 residues long. Germline V lookup: CDR1 MGHRA, CDR2 YSYEKL. This clone showed up just a few times. The target antigen is unknown. Primers included in the PCR were 60 Vbeta and 13 Jbeta primers. Sequenced by immunoSEQ multiplex PCR; TCRdb stores in-frame clones only, minus some. The table records some 130,000 clones, around two thirds of them present only once. Although they were nominally healthy when sampled, donors likely had unrecorded immune exposures. Input material: PBMCs. The rearrangement links TRBV4-1 to TRBJ2-5; D is perhaps TRBD2 (7 bases). The J call is doubtful: the DNA matches TRBJ2-7 better. The sequence came from a woman aged 40 to 50 in good health and CMV-seronegative. Here the CDR3 DNA reads TGCGCCAGCAGCCCCCTCGGGGGGCAGGGGAATAGTTACGAGCAGTACTTC. Translation: CASSPLGGQGNSYEQYF.